The 24 T cell receptor beta chains below were found in one sample sequenced in a study of blood T cell repertoires in COVID-19. Using immunoSEQ multiplex PCR, the repertoire was profiled, and TCRdb retains in-frame clones only, with some absent. This table has 65,000 to 80,000 clones, roughly 90% appearing once. Specimen: peripheral blood. These TCRs come from a man in his sixties or seventies with active or convalescent COVID-19.

The chain employs TRBV4-2 and TRBJ1-3; the D is unclear. V was cut by 2 bases and J by 2 bases, with 13 bases left in between. The germline V gene has CDR1 LGHNA and CDR2 YNFKEQ. The length of the CDR3 is 16 residues. CDR3 sequence reads: CASSQPERSPGNTIYF. DNA for the CDR3: TGTGCCAGCAGCCAACCCGAGAGGTCGCCTGGAAACACCATATATTTT.

The chain recombines TRBV7-3 with TRBJ2-1; D remains unclear. V lost 3 bases, J lost 6 bases, and 9 bases lay in between. The CDR3 extends over 13 amino acids. The germline CDR1 and CDR2 sequences are SGHTA and FQGTGA. The chain's CDR3 is CASSLRPINEQFF. CDR3 sequence (DNA): TGTGCCAGCAGCTTGCGTCCGATCAATGAGCAGTTCTTC.

The J gene is TRBJ2-6, the V gene TRBV6-5; 8 bases map to TRBD1. The CDR3 is 15 residues long. Trimming removed 6 bases from V and 2 bases from J; junction bases left unmatched: 3. Germline V CDR1 and CDR2: MNHEY, SVGAGI. The CDR3 here is CASRSGGAGANVLTF. The CDR3 coding sequence is TGTGCCAGCAGGTCAGGGGGCGCTGGGGCCAACGTCCTGACTTTC.

The V call is TRBV19, the J call TRBJ2-2, with TRBD2 matching 12 bases. V dropped 6 bases and J dropped 9; count of bases not matched to a gene: 14. This CDR3 is built from 17 residues. Germline values: CDR1 LNHDA, CDR2 SQIVND (reference sequence). CDR3 DNA: TGTGCCAGTAGCAGAGACCCGGGACTAGCGGGTGTCCGGGAGCTGTTTTTT. Protein product: CASSRDPGLAGVRELFF.

Written as DNA, the CDR3 is TGTGCCAGCAGCGTAGTAGCGGGAGGGCCGATTGAGCAGTACTTC. Its protein product is CASSVVAGGPIEQYF. The V gene is TRBV9, the J gene TRBJ2-7; 11 bases are shared with TRBD2. The CDR3 contains 15 residues. V was clipped by 0 bases and J by 7 bases; unmatched bases: 6. CDR1 and CDR2 from the germline V gene are SGDLS and YYNGEE. Based on the CDR3 plus reference TRBV9 and TRBJ2-7, the full variable domain is DSGVTQTPKHLITATGQRVTLRCSPRSGDLSVYWYQQSLDQGLQFLIQYYNGEERAKGNILERFSAQQFPDLHSELNLSSLELGDSALYFCASSVVAGGPIEQYFGPGTRLTVT.

The J gene is TRBJ1-2, the V gene TRBV4-1, with a possible D match to TRBD1 (6 bases). Germline CDR1 MGHRA, CDR2 YSYEKL. The CDR3 totals 17 residues. V lost 4 bases and J lost 1, with 19 bases in between. The CDR3 nucleotides read TGCGCCAGCAGCCGCCCAACAGGGCCTCGGAATAACTATGGCTACACCTTC. Its translation: CASSRPTGPRNNYGYTF.

This clone was detected only once. The rearrangement uses TRBV6-5 and TRBJ1-2; 7 positions match TRBD1. The CDR3 has 13 amino acids. V dropped 7 bases and J dropped 2; count of bases not matched to a gene: 4. Germline V gene data show CDR1 as MNHEY and CDR2 as SVGAGI. CDR3 residues: CASTVDRNYGYTF. The DNA of the CDR3 is TGTGCCAGCACCGTGGACAGGAACTATGGCTACACCTTC.

The chain links TRBV5-1 to TRBJ1-2; possibly TRBD1 for D (5 bases). Germline loops: CDR1 SGHRS, CDR2 YFSETQ. Deletions cut 4 bases from V and 8 bases from J, with 18 bases between. CDR3 length: 14 amino acids. The CDR3 DNA sequence: TGCGCCAGCAGCCCCGGTAATCAGGGTGAAGGCTACACCTTC. Protein: CASSPGNQGEGYTF.

The chain employs TRBV18 and TRBJ1-5; TRBD1 aligns across 10 bases. The J segment lost 0 bases and the V segment lost 4 bases, leaving 6 bases of the junction unmatched. CDR1 and CDR2 (germline): KGHSH, LQKENI. The CDR3 is made up of 17 amino acids. CDR3: CASSLGQGRNSNQPQHF. In nucleotides, the CDR3 is TGTGCCAGCTCACTGGGACAGGGGAGAAATAGCAATCAGCCCCAGCATTTT.

The rearrangement links TRBV25-1 to TRBJ1-6; TRBD1 matches at 7 bases. The germline V gene encodes CDR1 MGHDK and CDR2 SYGVNS. This CDR3 contains 17 residues. The V segment lost 1 base and the J segment 5 bases; nucleotides outside the gene matches: 8. The DNA for the CDR3 is TGTGCCAGCAGTGAATGGGGAAGGGGGCGCGATAATTCACCCCTCCACTTT. Translation: CASSEWGRGRDNSPLHF.

The rearrangement links TRBV6-5 to TRBJ2-1; D is perhaps TRBD1 (5 bases). The CDR3 extends over 14 amino acids. CDR1 is MNHEY, CDR2 SVGAGI, per germline. V lost 2 bases and J 9 bases, leaving 14 bases between the germline ends. CDR3 region: CASSYETDRSEQFF. The CDR3 DNA reads TGTGCCAGCAGTTACGAGACCGACAGAAGTGAGCAGTTCTTC.

This chain links TRBV6-6 with TRBJ1-6; a possible D gene is TRBD1 (5 bases). This CDR3 region has 15 residues. Trimming removed 2 bases from V and 6 bases from J, with 11 bases in between. CDR1 is MNHNY, CDR2 SVGAGI, per germline (reference sequence). The CDR3: CASSYQAGRNSPLHF. The CDR3 DNA is TGTGCCAGCAGTTACCAGGCAGGGCGTAATTCACCCCTCCACTTT.

V and J are TRBV28 and TRBJ1-2, with D tentatively TRBD1 (5 bases). This CDR3 is built from 14 residues. Germline CDR1 MDHEN, CDR2 SYDVKM. The V end was cut by 3 bases, the J end by 5 bases, with 13 bases between. CDR3 region: CASSLLRDFYGYTF. CDR3 bases: TGTGCCAGCAGTTTGCTCCGGGACTTTTATGGCTACACCTTC.

The CDR3 loop is CATSRGQTNEKLFF. CDR3 DNA sequence: TGTGCCACCAGCAGAGGACAAACTAATGAAAAACTGTTTTTT. The V and J genes are TRBV15 and TRBJ1-4; the D is unclear. Trimming pared 1 base from V and 1 base from J, leaving 4 bases between. The CDR3 has 14 residues. Germline V gene data show CDR1 as LNHNV and CDR2 as YYDKDF (reference sequence).

Of note for this clone: The sample has other DNA sequences that encode this CDR3 too. The genes are TRBV5-1 and TRBJ1-1; D remains unclear. The CDR3 has 14 residues. Germline assignment: CDR1 SGHRS and CDR2 YFSETQ. Trimming cost V 0 bases and J 1 base, with 7 bases left between them. Here the CDR3 reads CASSLGPGNTEAFF. The CDR3 DNA sequence: TGCGCCAGCAGCTTGGGTCCGGGGAACACTGAAGCTTTCTTT. The entire variable domain, with the rest obtained from reference TRBV5-1 and TRBJ1-1, is as follows: KAGVTQTPRYLIKTRGQQVTLSCSPISGHRSVSWYQQTPGQGLQFLFEYFSETQRNKGNFPGRFSGRQFSNSRSEMNVSTLELGDSALYLCASSLGPGNTEAFFGQGTRLTVV.

This rearrangement joins TRBV19 to TRBJ2-3; perhaps TRBD2 as D (6 bases). The CDR3 consists of 15 residues. In germline, CDR1 is LNHDA, CDR2 SQIVND (reference sequence). Trimming took 3 bases from V and 2 from J, leaving 12 bases between them. CDR3 coding DNA: TGTGCCAGTAGTATGGGGCGGGGCCCCACAGATACGCAGTATTTT. It specifies CASSMGRGPTDTQYF.

This clone was detected a few times. Other DNA variants within this sample encode the same CDR3. The chain recombines TRBV5-1 with TRBJ1-5; D not certain. CDR3 length equals 13 residues. The ends were cut back, 0 bases at V and 4 bases at J, with 5 bases in the middle. CDR1 is SGHRS and CDR2 is YFSETQ in the germline V gene. The CDR3 DNA sequence: TGCGCCAGCAGCTTGGGACAAAATCAGCCCCAGCATTTT. Its translation is CASSLGQNQPQHF.

V usage is TRBV7-9 and J usage is TRBJ1-1, with D perhaps TRBD1 (6 bases). V gave up 2 bases and J gave up 1 base, with 11 bases separating them. The CDR3 extends over 15 amino acids. Germline CDR1 SEHNR, CDR2 FQNEAQ (reference sequence). The CDR3 loop reads CASSLLQGRNTEAFF. The DNA of the CDR3 is TGTGCCAGCAGCTTACTACAGGGTCGGAACACTGAAGCTTTCTTT.

The chain employs TRBV3-1 (or the pseudogene TRBV3-2) and TRBJ1-4; no definite D call. CDR3 length equals 12 residues. V lost 4 bases and J 5 bases, leaving 5 bases between the germline ends. Germline CDR1 and CDR2: LGHDT and YNNKEL (reference sequence). The CDR3 here is CASSPRNEKLFF. In DNA, the CDR3 is TGTGCCAGCAGCCCGCGGAATGAAAAACTGTTTTTT.

The chain has TRBV28 and TRBJ2-7; D uncertain. Germline V CDR1 and CDR2: MDHEN, SYDVKM. Between the trimmed V and J ends, which lost 2 bases and 6 bases, there was a span of 8 bases. CDR3 length: 12 residues. Here the CDR3 DNA reads TGTGCCAGCAGTTTACCAGGCTCCGAGCAGTACTTC. Protein: CASSLPGSEQYF.

This chain joins TRBV2 and TRBJ2-3; TRBD2 might be the D (6 bases). V was clipped by 4 bases and J by 0 bases, with 11 bases between them. CDR1 and CDR2 (germline): SNHLY, FYNNEI. The CDR3 length is 15 residues. The CDR3 DNA is TGTGCCAGCAGTGGGAGGCGGGGTAGCACAGATACGCAGTATTTT. This codes for CASSGRRGSTDTQYF.

There are a few counts of this clone. This rearrangement joins TRBV10-3 to TRBJ2-7; D may be TRBD1 (5 bases). The V end was cut by 5 bases, the J end by 4 bases, with 9 bases between. Germline-derived CDR1 and CDR2 are ENHRY and SYGVKD. The CDR3 is 12 residues long. CDR3 in amino acids: CAISSRGYEQYF. CDR3 DNA sequence: TGTGCCATCAGTTCAAGGGGTTACGAGCAGTACTTC.

The chain employs TRBV4-1 and TRBJ2-7; TRBD2 matches at 10 bases. Trimming cost V 0 bases and J 3 bases; bases outside gene matches: 8. The CDR3 has 17 amino acids. Germline V gene data show CDR1 as MGHRA and CDR2 as YSYEKL. The CDR3 DNA follows: TGCGCCAGCAGCCAAGAGGGGGTGGCTAGCGGGAGCTACGAGCAGTACTTC. It is translated as CASSQEGVASGSYEQYF.

The chain recombines TRBV28 with TRBJ1-6; a possible D gene is TRBD1 (5 bases). The CDR3 covers 16 residues. Germline V gene data show CDR1 as MDHEN and CDR2 as SYDVKM. The V and J ends lost 5 bases and 0 bases respectively, with 11 bases between them. The CDR3 DNA sequence: TGTGCCAGCAGTGAGTACAGGAGCTCCTATAATTCACCCCTCCACTTT. Its translation is CASSEYRSSYNSPLHF.